The clone carrying this T cell receptor beta chain turned up a few times. The sample belongs to a study of T cells in Graves' hyperthyroidism and ophthalmopathy. Trimming left V 6 bases short and J 0 bases short, with 15 bases between. The CDR3 is 14 amino acids. Germline CDR1 reads DFQATT; CDR2 reads SNEGSKA (reference sequence). TCR beta CDR3 regions were amplified from RNA transcripts. HTBI primers were the set used in a first-round RT-PCR of the TCR CDR3. TCRdb redid the calling of the multiplex PCR reads with MiXCR, one entry per CDR3 protein. The sample has about 160,000 distinct CDR3 sequences, roughly 9.4% seen once.

The genes are TRBV20-1 and TRBJ2-7; the D is unclear. The clonotype comes from a young woman with Graves' hyperthyroidism that later progressed to Graves' ophthalmopathy. Sequenced sample: blood. CDR3 sequence reads: CSALPLPLSYEQYF. In DNA form, the CDR3 reads TGCAGTGCCCTACCACTCCCACTCTCCTACGAGCAGTACTTC.